The source of this T cell receptor beta chain is a study of chemoradiotherapy in HPV16-positive cancers. Comments on this clone: Its antigen is still unknown.

Clones were read by immunoSEQ multiplex PCR, and TCRdb kept only the in-frame ones, dropping some. The table includes under 40,000 clones, about 89% detected once. Study outcomes and limitations: For HPV16-positive patients, expanding HPV-responsive T cells associated with longer recurrence-free survival. Non-HPV-specific T cells did not expand in tumors during treatment, whereas candidate HPV-specific clones and E7-related motifs did. The functional HPV-specific definition rests on just a couple of HPV16-positive patients.

Samples were taken several times over chemoradiotherapy. The sample here was blood, taken from a patient who underwent chemoradiotherapy. This clonotype was obtained from a human donor with HPV-associated anogenital cancer.

CDR3 sequence: CSASNRDIQYF. CDR3 nucleotides: TGCAGTGCTAGTAACAGGGACATTCAGTACTTC. V gene TRBV20-1 combines with J gene TRBJ2-4; a possible D gene is TRBD1 (6 bases). The CDR3 extends over 11 amino acids. Germline V CDR1 and CDR2: DFQATT, SNEGSKA (reference sequence). With 3 bases removed from V and 8 bases from J, the gap between germline ends came to 8 bases.